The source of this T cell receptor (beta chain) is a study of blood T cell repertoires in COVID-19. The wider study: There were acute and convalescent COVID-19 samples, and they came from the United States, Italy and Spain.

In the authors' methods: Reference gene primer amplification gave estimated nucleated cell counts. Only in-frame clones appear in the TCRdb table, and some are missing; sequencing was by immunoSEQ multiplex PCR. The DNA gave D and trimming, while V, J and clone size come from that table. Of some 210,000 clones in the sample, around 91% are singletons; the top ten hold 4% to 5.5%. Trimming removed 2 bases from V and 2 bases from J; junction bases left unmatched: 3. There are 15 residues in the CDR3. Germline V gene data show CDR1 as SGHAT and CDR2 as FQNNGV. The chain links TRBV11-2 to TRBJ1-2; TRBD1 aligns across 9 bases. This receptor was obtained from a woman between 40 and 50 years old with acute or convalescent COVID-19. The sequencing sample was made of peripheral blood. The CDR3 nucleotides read TGTGCCAGCAGCTTATGGGGACAGGGAAACTATGGCTACACCTTC. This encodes CASSLWGQGNYGYTF. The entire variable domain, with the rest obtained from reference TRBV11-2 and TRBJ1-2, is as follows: EAGVAQSPRYKIIEKRQSVAFWCNPISGHATLYWYQQILGQGPKLLIQFQNNGVVDDSQLPKDRFSAERLKGVDSTLKIQPAKLEDSAVYLCASSLWGQGNYGYTFGSGTRLTVV.